The T cell receptor (beta chain) described here comes from a study of CD8 T cells in ankylosing spondylitis. Study results and caveats: Within ankylosing spondylitis blood, a TCR beta motif made up of several highly homologous variants appeared to be characteristic. Earlier work had already found some motif variants in reactive arthritis synovial fluid and blood. Significant enrichment of disease-linked clones was reported in matched ankylosing spondylitis synovial fluid.

Preparation of TCR beta libraries was done by quantitative 5'-RACE with molecular barcodes. MiXCR, applied by TCRdb to the 5' RACE reads, yields one record per CDR3 protein. The sample lists about 250,000 distinct CDR3 sequences, around 32% seen once, with 3.5% to 4.5% in the top ten. Looked up from germline, CDR1 is DFQATT and CDR2 is SNEGSKA (reference sequence). The CDR3 runs 14 residues. V was clipped by 0 bases and J by 3 bases, with 9 bases between them. This clonotype was detected a few times. Its target is unknown. The sequenced material came from blood, either unsorted or a sorted T cell fraction (not recorded which). This TCR was recovered from a male donor with ankylosing spondylitis or in good health (not recorded which). The gene calls are TRBV20-1 and TRBJ2-1; the D is unclear. CDR3 coding DNA: TGCAGTGCTAGAGATGACCCCGTCTACAATGAGCAGTTCTTC. Encoded protein: CSARDDPVYNEQFF.